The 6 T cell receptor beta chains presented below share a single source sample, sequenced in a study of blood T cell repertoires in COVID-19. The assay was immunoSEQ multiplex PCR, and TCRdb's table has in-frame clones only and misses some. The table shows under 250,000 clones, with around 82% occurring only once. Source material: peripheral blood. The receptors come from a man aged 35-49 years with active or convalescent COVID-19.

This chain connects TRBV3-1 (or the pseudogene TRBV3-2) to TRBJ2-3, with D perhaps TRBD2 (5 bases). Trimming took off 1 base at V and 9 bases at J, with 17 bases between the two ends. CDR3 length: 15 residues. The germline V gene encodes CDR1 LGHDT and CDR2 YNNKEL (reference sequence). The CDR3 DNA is TGTGCCAGCAGCCAAGGGACTCCTGTGGTGAACACGCAGTATTTT. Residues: CASSQGTPVVNTQYF.

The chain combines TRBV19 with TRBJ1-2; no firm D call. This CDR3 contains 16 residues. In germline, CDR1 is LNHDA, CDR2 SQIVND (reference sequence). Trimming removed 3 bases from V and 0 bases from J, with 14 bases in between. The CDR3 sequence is CASSIGQNTPNYGYTF. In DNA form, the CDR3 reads TGTGCCAGTAGTATTGGCCAAAACACCCCTAACTATGGCTACACCTTC.

The chain's CDR3 is CASSLIRGFGEAFF. DNA of the CDR3: TGTGCCAGCAGCTTGATTCGGGGGTTTGGTGAAGCTTTCTTT. The rearrangement joins TRBV5-8 to TRBJ1-1; tentative D call: TRBD1 (5 bases). The length of the CDR3 is 14 residues. CDR1 SGHTS and CDR2 YDEGEE come from the germline V gene. Trimming left V 1 base short and J 7 bases short, with 14 bases between.

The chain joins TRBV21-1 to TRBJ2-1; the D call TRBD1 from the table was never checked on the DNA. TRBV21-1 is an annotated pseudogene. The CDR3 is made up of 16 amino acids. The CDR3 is CASSKGGRQGSNEQFF. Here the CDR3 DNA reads TGTGCCAGCAGCAAAGGTGGGAGACAGGGGAGCAATGAGCAGTTCTTC.

The CDR3 spells CASSPGQGGNEQFF. CDR3 nucleotide sequence: TGTGCCAGCAGCCCGGGACAGGGAGGGAATGAGCAGTTCTTC. The chain uses TRBV3-1 (or the pseudogene TRBV3-2) and TRBJ2-1; TRBD1 matches 9 bases. Looked up from germline, CDR1 is LGHDT and CDR2 is YNNKEL (reference sequence). V lost 4 bases and J lost 7; bases outside the gene matches: 5. The CDR3 has 14 residues.

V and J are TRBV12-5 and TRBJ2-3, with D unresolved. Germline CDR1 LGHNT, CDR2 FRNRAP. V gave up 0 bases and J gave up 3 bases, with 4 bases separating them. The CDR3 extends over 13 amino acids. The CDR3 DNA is TGTGCTAGTGGTTTGGTACAGACAGATACGCAGTATTTT. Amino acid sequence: CASGLVQTDTQYF.